Following are 14 T cell receptor beta chains from one sample sequenced in a study of PD-1 blockade in classical Hodgkin lymphoma (dated by TCRdb to about 2020). The library was obtained by the immunoSEQ multiplex PCR assay. In TCRdb, the immuneACCESS table is reduced to in-frame sequences with V and J assigned. These tables do not hold every clone; where another copy was compared, an unresolved V gene accounts for under half, and the others remain unexplained. A total of roughly 100,000 clones appear in this sample, roughly 87% of them only once. The ten largest clonotypes hold under 20% of the sample. The time point label here, explained by the study, means: cycle 4 day 1 (C4D1), after less than 7 weeks of nivolumab. All trial patients had relapsed after autologous stem cell transplantation, with cohorts A, B and C differing in prior brentuximab vedotin exposure. The sequencing here drew on peripheral blood mononuclear cells (PBMCs), taken before the fourth cycle of nivolumab. These receptors came from a human donor with classical Hodgkin lymphoma.

This chain uses TRBV28 with TRBJ2-7; 11 positions agree with TRBD1. The CDR3 loop spans 16 amino acids. Germline loops: CDR1 MDHEN, CDR2 SYDVKM. V gave up 6 bases and J gave up 3 bases; unmatched junction bases: 10. The CDR3 region has the DNA TGTGCCAGCAGGAGTGGTGGGACAGGGGGATACTACGAGCAGTACTTC. It translates to CASRSGGTGGYYEQYF.

The chain links TRBV9 to TRBJ2-1; D gene ambiguous. The CDR3 is made up of 15 amino acids. The germline V and J ends were trimmed by 1 base and 0 bases, with 8 bases remaining between them. Germline lookup yields CDR1 SGDLS and CDR2 YYNGEE. The CDR3 DNA follows: TGTGCCAGCAGCGTACTAGAGAGCTCCTACAATGAGCAGTTCTTC. Translation gives CASSVLESSYNEQFF.

The chain couples TRBV9 to TRBJ2-6, with D unclear. V shed 4 bases and J shed 0 bases, with 14 bases lying between them. Germline V gives CDR1 SGDLS, CDR2 YYNGEE. This CDR3 spans 17 amino acids. CDR3 amino acids: CASSTGSAFSGANVLTF. For the CDR3, the DNA is TGTGCCAGCAGCACCGGGTCCGCCTTCTCTGGGGCCAACGTCCTGACTTTC. The full variable domain, completed using reference TRBV9 and TRBJ2-6, is DSGVTQTPKHLITATGQRVTLRCSPRSGDLSVYWYQQSLDQGLQFLIQYYNGEERAKGNILERFSAQQFPDLHSELNLSSLELGDSALYFCASSTGSAFSGANVLTFGAGSRLTVL.

This chain links TRBV14 with TRBJ2-5; the D is unclear. CDR3 length equals 14 residues. Trimming pared 4 bases from V and 4 bases from J, leaving 13 bases between. CDR1 and CDR2 from the germline V gene are SGHDN and FVKESK. Written as DNA, the CDR3 is TGTGCCAGCAGCCCCCCCGGGCGAGGAGAGACCCAGTACTTC. This encodes CASSPPGRGETQYF.

J is TRBJ2-2 and V is TRBV4-3; D gene uncertain. Germline V lookup: CDR1 LGHNA, CDR2 YSLEER. The V end lost 0 bases, the J end lost 3 bases, and 14 bases lay between the germline ends. The CDR3 is 17 amino acids. The CDR3 loop is CASSQDPSFLDTGELFF. The DNA for the CDR3 is TGCGCCAGCAGCCAAGATCCCTCCTTCCTCGACACCGGGGAGCTGTTTTTT.

Here the CDR3 DNA reads TGTGCCACCAGCAGAGATCGGGGCGGACTATCTAACTATGGCTACACCTTC. It is translated as CATSRDRGGLSNYGYTF. The chain couples TRBV15 to TRBJ1-2, with TRBD1 as a possible D gene (5 bases). Trimming took off 0 bases at V and 0 bases at J, with 14 bases between the two ends. CDR3 length: 17 residues. Germline loops: CDR1 LNHNV, CDR2 YYDKDF (reference sequence).

The gene calls are TRBV18 and TRBJ1-2; 7 positions match TRBD1. The CDR3 totals 14 residues. Germline-derived CDR1 and CDR2 are KGHSH and LQKENI. With 3 bases clipped from V and 8 bases from J, the junction kept 9 bases outside the gene matches. The CDR3 region is CASSPLDREGGYTF. DNA of the CDR3: TGTGCCAGCTCACCGCTCGACAGGGAGGGCGGCTACACCTTC.

The chain uses TRBV25-1 and TRBJ1-3; 9 nucleotides line up with TRBD1. The length of the CDR3 is 16 residues. J gave up 3 bases and V 6 bases, and 9 bases lay outside the gene matches. Per germline, CDR1 MGHDK and CDR2 SYGVNS. CDR3 bases: TGTGCCAGCAGGCCCGGGACAGGGATACTTGGAAACACCATATATTTT. This translates into CASRPGTGILGNTIYF. The complete variable domain, with remaining parts taken from reference TRBV25-1 and TRBJ1-3, reads EADIYQTPRYLVIGTGKKITLECSQTMGHDKMYWYQQDPGMELHLIHYSYGVNSTEKGDLSSESTVSRIRTEHFPLTLESARPSHTSQYLCASRPGTGILGNTIYFGEGSWLTVV.

J is TRBJ2-1 and V is TRBV6-5; D remains unclear. The CDR3 totals 16 residues. CDR1 is MNHEY and CDR2 is SVGAGI in the germline V gene. V dropped 0 bases and J dropped 4 bases, with 13 bases sitting between them. This CDR3 reads CASSYSDTTPYNEQFF. The DNA for the CDR3 is TGTGCCAGCAGTTACTCTGACACCACGCCGTACAATGAGCAGTTCTTC.

The V gene is TRBV21-1, the J gene TRBJ2-7. TRBV21-1 is recorded as a pseudogene. CDR3 size: 14 residues. The CDR3: CASSPPDGDYEQYF. The DNA for the CDR3 is TGTGCCAGCAGCCCCCCGGACGGAGACTACGAGCAGTACTTC.

The gene calls are TRBV7-6 and TRBJ1-4; D unclear. Germline lookup yields CDR1 SGHVS and CDR2 FNYEAQ. The germline V and J ends were trimmed by 1 base and 4 bases, with 7 bases remaining between them. The CDR3 extends over 14 amino acids. The CDR3 sequence: CASSLEADNEKLFF. For the CDR3, the DNA is TGTGCCAGCAGCTTAGAGGCAGATAATGAAAAACTGTTTTTT. Supplemented by reference TRBV7-6 and TRBJ1-4, the full variable domain reads GAGVSQSPRYKVTKRGQDVALRCDPISGHVSLYWYRQALGQGPEFLTYFNYEAQQDKSGLPNDRFSAERPEGSISTLTIQRTEQRDSAMYRCASSLEADNEKLFFGSGTQLSVL.

In its sample, this clone was seen once. This rearrangement joins TRBV19 to TRBJ1-3; 10 positions agree with TRBD1. V shed 4 bases and J 0 bases; nucleotides not matched to a gene: 6. The CDR3 loop spans 17 amino acids. CDR1 and CDR2 from the germline V gene are LNHDA and SQIVND (reference sequence). CDR3 nucleotides: TGTGCCAGTAGTAAGGGACAGGGGCTTCCCTCTGGAAACACCATATATTTT. Protein: CASSKGQGLPSGNTIYF.

The chain joins TRBV9 to TRBJ2-2; D gene ambiguous. The germline V gene has CDR1 SGDLS and CDR2 YYNGEE. Trimming left V 3 bases short and J 6 bases short, with 15 bases between. There are 15 residues in the CDR3. The CDR3 DNA is TGTGCCAGCAGCGCCCCGACCCCCGAAGCCGGGGAGCTGTTTTTT. Amino acids: CASSAPTPEAGELFF.

As to this clone: The sample has other DNA sequences that encode this CDR3 too. The rearrangement uses TRBV2 and TRBJ1-4; tentatively, D is TRBD1 (6 bases). Trimming removed 3 bases at V and 7 bases at J, with 21 bases between. This CDR3 region has 17 residues. Per germline, CDR1 SNHLY and CDR2 FYNNEI. CDR3 region: CASSDGTQGRGGEKLFF. CDR3 nucleotides: TGTGCCAGCAGTGATGGCACCCAGGGGCGGGGCGGTGAAAAACTGTTTTTT.